Listed below are T cell receptor beta chains from one sample, sequenced in a study of T cells in Graves' hyperthyroidism and ophthalmopathy. A single record per CDR3 protein comes from TCRdb applying MiXCR to the multiplex PCR reads. Seen here are about 610,000 distinct CDR3 sequences, 15% to 20% observed once, and the top ten hold roughly 3.4%. The sequenced sample was blood. The receptors shown here come from a middle-aged woman with Graves' ophthalmopathy. Each CDR3 is given with its conserved first and last residue. D genes are given only for firm matches. A clone size is listed for some rows: how often the clone was seen (once, few, many), or a class if it is expanded.

clone_size | cdr3_length | d_call | j_call | v_call | cdr3_nt | cdr3_aa
many | 15 | TRBD1 | TRBJ1-5 | TRBV20-1 | TGCAGTGCTCCGACAGGGGGAACCCCGGGACAGCCCCAGCATTTT | CSAPTGGTPGQPQHF
- | 19 | TRBD1 | TRBJ1-1 | TRBV6-5 | TGTGCCAGCAGTTACTCACGCTGGACAGGGGAAGGTAGGGACACTGAAGCTTTCTTT | CASSYSRWTGEGRDTEAFF
- | 14 | TRBD1 | TRBJ1-1 | TRBV19 | TGTGCCAGTAGTGAGGGACAGGAAAGAGCTGAAGCTTTCTTT | CASSEGQERAEAFF
many | 15 | - | TRBJ2-5 | TRBV11-2 | TGTGCCAGCAGCTTAGGGTTCCCTAACCAAGAGACCCAGTACTTC | CASSLGFPNQETQYF
few | 14 | - | TRBJ2-1 | TRBV12-3/TRBV12-4 | TGTGCCAGCCGACAGAGAAGCTCCTACAATGAGCAGTTCTTC | CASRQRSSYNEQFF
many | 14 | TRBD1 | TRBJ2-3 | TRBV12-3/TRBV12-4 | TGTGCCAGCAGTTTTGGACAGGACACAGATACGCAGTATTTT | CASSFGQDTDTQYF
- | 14 | - | TRBJ2-5 | TRBV20-1 | TGCAGTGCTAGAGATGGAAACGCCCAAGAGACCCAGTACTTC | CSARDGNAQETQYF
many | 16 | - | TRBJ1-1 | TRBV3-1 | TGTGCCAGCAGCCAAGCCCGAACAGGGTTGAACACTGAAGCTTTCTTT | CASSQARTGLNTEAFF
- | 15 | - | TRBJ2-5 | TRBV6-1 | TGTGCCAGCAACCCCCATGGGGGGCTTGTTGAGACCCAGTACTTC | CASNPHGGLVETQYF
many | 14 | - | TRBJ1-4 | TRBV30 | TGTGCCTGGAGGGGCGGGACGCACGCGGGCAAACTGTTTTTT | CAWRGGTHAGKLFF
- | 16 | TRBD2 | TRBJ2-3 | TRBV12-3/TRBV12-4 | TGTGCCAGCAGGCCCGGACTAGCGGGCGATGGAGATACGCAGTATTTT | CASRPGLAGDGDTQYF
many | 16 | - | TRBJ1-6 | TRBV28 | TGTGCCAGCAGTTTAAGCCAGGGGCCGACTAATTCACCCCTCCACTTT | CASSLSQGPTNSPLHF
- | 20 | - | TRBJ1-5 | TRBV4-1 | TGCGCCAGCAGCCAAGACCCTGGACAGTTGGATCTCCTAAGCAATCAGCCCCAGCATTTT | CASSQDPGQLDLLSNQPQHF
many | 13 | - | TRBJ1-2 | TRBV6-1 | TGTGCCAGCAGTCTTACCGCGGTCTATGGCTACACCTTC | CASSLTAVYGYTF
many | 15 | - | TRBJ1-3 | TRBV20-1 | TGCAGTGCTAGTGAGGGTTCGGACTCTGGAAACACCATATATTTT | CSASEGSDSGNTIYF
many | 17 | - | TRBJ2-1 | TRBV6-1 | TGTGCCAGCAGTCCAGTTGGGCTAGTTCAGGGTTATAGTGAGCAGTTCTTC | CASSPVGLVQGYSEQFF
many | 14 | - | TRBJ2-7 | TRBV11-2 | TGTGCCAGCGCTATAGGCGGGACCTTATACGAGCAGTACTTC | CASAIGGTLYEQYF
- | 16 | - | TRBJ2-4 | TRBV12-3/TRBV12-4 | TGTGCCAGCAGTTTCGCGAGCGGCCTAGCCAAAAACATTCAGTACTTC | CASSFASGLAKNIQYF
few | 15 | TRBD2 | TRBJ2-1 | TRBV27 | TGTGCCAGCAGTTACTCTGGCGGGGGGGCGCATGAGCAGTTCTTC | CASSYSGGGAHEQFF
few | 18 | TRBD1 | TRBJ1-4 | TRBV6-4 | TGTGCCAGCAGTCACATGAATGGGGCGGACAGGGAGCGGTTGGAACTGTTTTTT | CASSHMNGADRERLELFF
many | 14 | TRBD1 | TRBJ2-3 | TRBV20-1 | TGCAGCGTCAATACAGGGGGGAGCACAGATACGCAGTATTTT | CSVNTGGSTDTQYF
few | 15 | TRBD1 | TRBJ2-2 | TRBV20-1 | TGCAGTGCTTCTCGGACAGGGGCTTACACCGGGGAGCTGTTTTTT | CSASRTGAYTGELFF
- | 13 | TRBD2 | TRBJ2-1 | TRBV20-1 | TGCAGTGCTGTGCCTAGCGGATACAATGAGCAGTTCTTC | CSAVPSGYNEQFF
- | 16 | TRBD2 | TRBJ2-2 | TRBV7-8 | TGTGCCAGCAGCCTCAGCGGGGGGGAAAAGACCGGGGAGCTGTTTTTT | CASSLSGGEKTGELFF
many | 14 | TRBD1 | TRBJ1-1 | TRBV11-1 | TGTGCCAGCAGCTCCAGGGGGCCGCGCACTGAAGCTTTCTTT | CASSSRGPRTEAFF
- | 13 | - | TRBJ2-1 | TRBV7-2 | TGTGCCAGCAGCCTAAGACGGTACAATGAGCAGTTCTTC | CASSLRRYNEQFF
- | 13 | - | TRBJ2-5 | TRBV5-1 | TGCGCCAGCAGCTCGGGACTTCCAGGGGCCCAGTACTTC | CASSSGLPGAQYF
many | 12 | - | TRBJ2-1 | TRBV30 | TGTGCCTGGGAAATTGGGGGAATTGAGCAGTTCTTC | CAWEIGGIEQFF
many | 14 | - | TRBJ1-4 | TRBV5-1 | TGCGCCAGCAGACGACAAGCAACTAATGAAAAACTGTTTTTT | CASRRQATNEKLFF
many | 14 | - | TRBJ2-1 | TRBV18 | TGTGCCAGCTCACCGAGACAGACCTACAATGAGCAGTTCTTC | CASSPRQTYNEQFF
many | 14 | - | TRBJ1-4 | TRBV28 | TGTGCCAGCAGTGCAGGGGACGTGAATGAAAAACTGTTTTTT | CASSAGDVNEKLFF
- | 16 | - | TRBJ1-1 | TRBV3-1 | TGTGCCAGCAGCCAAGGTGAGGCCGCAGGGTCCCATGAAGCTTTCTTT | CASSQGEAAGSHEAFF
- | 15 | TRBD2 | TRBJ2-7 | TRBV5-1 | TGCGCCAGCCGGGGACTAGCGGGGGTCCCGTACGAGCAGTACTTC | CASRGLAGVPYEQYF
many | 16 | - | TRBJ1-5 | TRBV6-1 | TGTGCCAGCAAGACTACGATAAGGGGAGTGCATCAGCCCCAGCATTTT | CASKTTIRGVHQPQHF
many | 14 | TRBD1 | TRBJ2-1 | TRBV2 | TGTGCCAGCATCGACAGGGGCTCCTACAATGAGCAGTTCTTC | CASIDRGSYNEQFF
- | 13 | - | TRBJ1-5 | TRBV19 | TGTGCCAGTAGTGGCACAGCTAATCAGCCCCAGCATTTT | CASSGTANQPQHF
many | 15 | - | TRBJ1-1 | TRBV5-1 | TGCGCCAGCAGCTTTTTCGGCAGGGGAGACACTGAAGCTTTCTTT | CASSFFGRGDTEAFF
many | 19 | - | TRBJ2-5 | TRBV4-1 | TGCGCCAGCAGCCAAAAGAGTGAGGGGGACGCCTGGAGACCAGAGACCCAGTACTTC | CASSQKSEGDAWRPETQYF
many | 13 | TRBD1 | TRBJ2-7 | TRBV5-6 | TGTGCCAGCAGCTTGCAGGGGGCTTGGGAGCAGTACTTC | CASSLQGAWEQYF
few | 12 | - | TRBJ1-5 | TRBV6-2/TRBV6-3 | TGTGCCAGCAGTTACCGGGATCAGCCCCAGCATTTT | CASSYRDQPQHF
- | 13 | - | TRBJ1-5 | TRBV19 | TGTGCCACCGGGGACGGAGGCAATCAGCCCCAGCATTTT | CATGDGGNQPQHF
few | 13 | - | TRBJ1-5 | TRBV29-1 | TGCAGCGTTGGTCGGGGGGGAGATCAGCCCCAGCATTTT | CSVGRGGDQPQHF
few | 17 | TRBD1 | TRBJ2-7 | TRBV27 | TGTGCCAGCAGTTATAGAGGAGGGGGGACAGGGGCCTACGAGCAGTACTTC | CASSYRGGGTGAYEQYF
- | 12 | - | TRBJ2-2 | TRBV9 | TGTGCCAGCAGCGTAGTAGACGGGGAGCTGTTTTTT | CASSVVDGELFF
many | 13 | - | TRBJ2-5 | TRBV6-5 | TGTGCCAGCAGTTACTCGGACGGAGAGACCCAGTACTTC | CASSYSDGETQYF
many | 19 | TRBD2 | TRBJ2-5 | TRBV6-1 | TGTGCCAGCAGTTATCAATTAGGGGGACTAGCGGGATCAGGAGGGTTCCAGTACTTC | CASSYQLGGLAGSGGFQYF
many | 14 | TRBD2 | TRBJ2-1 | TRBV4-1 | TGCGCCAGCAGCTCTAGGACTAGGGAGAATGAGCAGTTCTTC | CASSSRTRENEQFF
- | 15 | TRBD1 | TRBJ1-5 | TRBV19 | TGTGCCAGTAGTCGCCGGACAGGGACCGGGCAGCCCCAGCATTTT | CASSRRTGTGQPQHF
many | 13 | - | TRBJ1-2 | TRBV20-1 | TGCAGTGCTAGTCTGGAAAGCGGCTATGGCTACACCTTC | CSASLESGYGYTF
- | 12 | - | TRBJ2-3 | TRBV7-2 | TGTGCCAGCAGCGATTTCACAGATACGCAGTATTTT | CASSDFTDTQYF
many | 16 | TRBD2 | TRBJ2-1 | TRBV6-1 | TGTGCCAGCAGTGAAAAGGCGGGAGTGGGGTACAATGAGCAGTTCTTC | CASSEKAGVGYNEQFF
few | 16 | TRBD2 | TRBJ2-3 | TRBV28 | TGTGCCAGCAGTGGGGGGGGAGGGGCTAGACCAGATGCGCAGTATTTT | CASSGGGGARPDAQYF